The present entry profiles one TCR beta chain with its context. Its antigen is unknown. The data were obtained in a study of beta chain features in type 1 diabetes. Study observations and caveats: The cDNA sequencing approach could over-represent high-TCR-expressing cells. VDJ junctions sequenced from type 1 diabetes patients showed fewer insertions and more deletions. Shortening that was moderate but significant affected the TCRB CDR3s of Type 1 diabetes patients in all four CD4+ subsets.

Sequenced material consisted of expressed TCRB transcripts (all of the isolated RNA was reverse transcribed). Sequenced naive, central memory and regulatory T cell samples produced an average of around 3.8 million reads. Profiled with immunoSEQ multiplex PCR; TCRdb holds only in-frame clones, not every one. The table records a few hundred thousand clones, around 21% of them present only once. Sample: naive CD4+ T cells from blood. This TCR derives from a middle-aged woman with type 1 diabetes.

DNA for the CDR3: TGTGCCTGGAGTGGGGGCCAGGCCCCCCTCTCCTCTGGGGCCAACGTCCTGACTTTC. Residues: CAWSGGQAPLSSGANVLTF. The V and J genes are TRBV30 and TRBJ2-6; the D gene is possibly TRBD1 (5 bases). The CDR3 has 19 amino acids. In germline, CDR1 is GTSNPN, CDR2 SVGIG (reference sequence). V was shortened by 1 base and J by 0 bases, with 19 bases between the two germline ends.